The 21 T cell receptor beta chains reported below all come from one sample, sequenced in a study of cytomegalovirus exposure and HLA in healthy donors. Primers included in the PCR were 60 Vbeta and 13 Jbeta primers. Sequencing was performed with immunoSEQ multiplex PCR; in TCRdb, only in-frame clones are kept and a portion is missing. The data show about 130,000 clones, just under 85% seen once. The sequenced material came from PBMCs. The receptors were sampled from a boy younger than 10 in good health and CMV-seronegative.

The V call is TRBV5-5, the J call TRBJ1-2, with 7 bases that match TRBD1. The CDR3 loop spans 15 amino acids. The V and J ends lost 2 bases and 6 bases, in that order; junction bases with no gene match: 10. From germline, CDR1 is SGHKS and CDR2 YYEKEE (reference sequence). CDR3 region: CASSFVDREGDGYTF. The CDR3 DNA reads TGTGCCAGCAGCTTCGTAGACAGGGAAGGCGATGGCTACACCTTC.

This clone was seen once. The chain employs TRBV29-1 and TRBJ2-3; 8 bases line up with TRBD2. V lost 6 bases, J lost 1 base, and 3 bases stayed unmatched. The CDR3 extends over 13 amino acids. Per the germline V gene, CDR1 is SQVTM and CDR2 is ANQGSEA. The chain's CDR3 is CSVPGLGTDTQYF. The CDR3 DNA reads as TGCAGCGTCCCGGGACTAGGCACAGATACGCAGTATTTT.

This chain joins TRBV19 and TRBJ1-5, with TRBD1 matching 7 bases. V trimming: 7 bases; J trimming: 5 bases; junction bases outside the gene matches: 2. The CDR3 length is 12 residues. CDR1 and CDR2 from the germline V gene are LNHDA and SQIVND (reference sequence). The CDR3 DNA reads TGTGCCAGTAACAGGGGTTATCAGCCCCAGCATTTT. Its protein product is CASNRGYQPQHF.

This chain links TRBV15 with TRBJ1-2; no reliable D call. The V gene lost 0 bases and the J gene lost 7 bases, with 12 bases spanning the gap. The CDR3 is 14 residues long. The germline gives CDR1 LNHNV, CDR2 YYDKDF (reference sequence). The CDR3 nucleotides are TGTGCCACCAGCAGAGATCTGAGTGTGAGTGGCTACACCTTC. Translating it yields CATSRDLSVSGYTF.

The J gene is TRBJ2-1, the V gene TRBV6-5; TRBD1 aligns across 8 bases. Germline V lookup: CDR1 MNHEY, CDR2 SVGAGI. V trimming: 2 bases; J trimming: 7 bases; junction bases outside the gene matches: 4. CDR3 length: 14 residues. This CDR3 is CASSYARTGNEQFF. The CDR3 nucleotides read TGTGCCAGCAGTTACGCAAGGACAGGGAATGAGCAGTTCTTC.

The rearrangement uses TRBV5-4 and TRBJ2-1; D might be TRBD1 (5 bases). The germline V and J ends were trimmed by 4 bases and 3 bases, with 8 bases remaining between them. Germline CDR1 reads SGHNT; CDR2 reads YYREEE (reference sequence). This CDR3 region has 13 residues. CDR3 residues: CASSPDSYNEQFF. In DNA form, the CDR3 reads TGTGCCAGCAGCCCTGACAGCTACAATGAGCAGTTCTTC.

The chain carries TRBV27 and TRBJ1-5, with 8 bases matching TRBD1. Germline CDR1 is MNHEY and CDR2 is SMNVEV (reference sequence). Trimming took 5 bases from V and 2 from J; bases not matched to a gene: 2. The CDR3 contains 14 residues. In DNA form, the CDR3 reads TGTGCCAGCAGTCCAGGGGGCGGCAATCAGCCCCAGCATTTT. It is translated as CASSPGGGNQPQHF.

V is TRBV7-3 and J is TRBJ2-1; D not resolved. Germline CDR1 and CDR2: SGHTA and FQGTGA. The CDR3 has 13 residues. The V end lost 0 bases, the J end lost 7 bases, and 7 bases lay between the germline ends. CDR3 amino acids: CASSLTPSNEQFF. In DNA form, the CDR3 reads TGTGCCAGCAGCTTAACCCCATCAAATGAGCAGTTCTTC.

This chain uses TRBV6-5 with TRBJ2-1; 9 bases are a match to TRBD2. V lost 7 bases and J lost 6; bases outside the gene matches: 10. The germline CDR1 and CDR2 sequences are MNHEY and SVGAGI. CDR3 length equals 15 residues. The DNA of the CDR3 is TGTGCCAGCAAGGGCGGGGGGGCCGTTAGCAATGAGCAGTTCTTC. Translated: CASKGGGAVSNEQFF.

This clone was detected only a few times. The chain employs TRBV6-1 and TRBJ1-5, with 11 bases lining up with TRBD1. Germline V CDR1 and CDR2: MNHNS, SASEGT. V lost 2 bases to trimming and J lost 5 bases; unmatched junction nucleotides: 5. This CDR3 spans 16 amino acids. The CDR3 loop reads CASSEKVGQGDQPQHF. The CDR3 bases are TGTGCCAGCAGTGAAAAGGTGGGACAGGGGGATCAGCCCCAGCATTTT.

This sequence joins TRBV5-1 and TRBJ2-3; unclear D gene. CDR1 is SGHRS and CDR2 is YFSETQ in the germline V gene. The CDR3 has 13 amino acids. Trimming cost V 0 bases and J 6 bases, with 8 bases left between them. CDR3 nucleotide sequence: TGCGCCAGCAGCTTGGACCCCACTGATACGCAGTATTTT. Translation gives CASSLDPTDTQYF.

The V call is TRBV2, the J call TRBJ1-2; no definite D call. This CDR3 comprises 13 residues. V lost 4 bases to trimming and J lost 6 bases, with 12 bases between them. Per germline, CDR1 SNHLY and CDR2 FYNNEI. The CDR3 region is CASSGRVRNGYTF. In DNA form, the CDR3 reads TGTGCCAGCAGTGGGAGGGTCCGTAATGGCTACACCTTC.

This clone was found once. The chain recombines TRBV12-5 with TRBJ1-1; D remains ambiguous. Germline V lookup: CDR1 LGHNT, CDR2 FRNRAP. This CDR3 is built from 15 residues. V was trimmed by 0 bases and J by 0 bases, leaving 8 bases between them. The CDR3: CASGLVLSLNTEAFF. DNA of the CDR3: TGTGCTAGTGGTTTGGTACTATCGCTGAACACTGAAGCTTTCTTT. Complete variable domain (other parts from reference TRBV12-5 and TRBJ1-1): DARVTQTPRHKVTEMGQEVTMRCQPILGHNTVFWYRQTMMQGLELLAYFRNRAPLDDSGMPKDRFSAEMPDATLATLKIQPSEPRDSAVYFCASGLVLSLNTEAFFGQGTRLTVV.

This clone was counted between two and nine times. The rearrangement uses TRBV7-9 and TRBJ1-5; 8 bases are shared with TRBD1. V shed 5 bases and J 2 bases; nucleotides not matched to a gene: 8. Germline CDR1 and CDR2: SEHNR and FQNEAQ (reference sequence). CDR3 size: 16 residues. The CDR3 loop is CASSPGQGMGNQPQHF. The CDR3 nucleotides read TGTGCCAGCAGCCCTGGACAGGGAATGGGCAATCAGCCCCAGCATTTT. Supplemented by reference TRBV7-9 and TRBJ1-5, the full variable domain reads DTGVSQNPRHKITKRGQNVTFRCDPISEHNRLYWYRQTLGQGPEFLTYFQNEAQLEKSRLLSDRFSAERPKGSFSTLEIQRTEQGDSAMYLCASSPGQGMGNQPQHFGDGTRLSIL.

The rearrangement uses TRBV4-2 and TRBJ1-5; 9 bases are shared with TRBD1. The CDR3 spans 14 residues. J lost 9 bases, V lost 1 base, and 4 bases had no gene match. CDR1 LGHNA and CDR2 YNFKEQ come from the germline V gene. CDR3 nucleotides: TGTGCCAGCAGCCAAGGGACAGGGGCACGGCCCCAGCATTTT. This codes for CASSQGTGARPQHF.

V gene TRBV12-5 combines with J gene TRBJ1-1; D unresolved. The CDR3 loop spans 13 amino acids. Trimming stripped 1 base from V and 11 bases from J, with 14 bases between. Germline assignment: CDR1 LGHNT and CDR2 FRNRAP. The chain's CDR3 is CASGLGVRSEAFF. CDR3 coding DNA: TGTGCTAGTGGTTTGGGAGTGAGGTCCGAGGCTTTCTTT.

The genes are TRBV6-5 and TRBJ1-1; 9 bases map to TRBD1. CDR1 is MNHEY, CDR2 SVGAGI, per germline. CDR3 length: 13 amino acids. V gave up 6 bases and J gave up 6 bases; unmatched junction bases: 5. CDR3 in amino acids: CASSQDRGAEAFF. CDR3 sequence (DNA): TGTGCCAGCAGCCAGGACAGGGGCGCTGAAGCTTTCTTT.

The rearrangement links TRBV10-2 to TRBJ2-3, with 8 bases that match TRBD2. From germline, CDR1 is WSHSY and CDR2 SAAADI. The CDR3 totals 13 residues. J gave up 3 bases and V 8 bases, and 4 bases lay outside the gene matches. CDR3 sequence reads: CASLSGSTDTQYF. CDR3 sequence (DNA): TGCGCCAGCTTAAGCGGGAGTACAGATACGCAGTATTTT.

For this clone: The germline gene is not matched at one end of the junction; a read error may be the cause. The chain links TRBV7-9 to TRBJ1-2; D might be TRBD1 (5 bases). CDR3 size: 12 residues. CDR1 and CDR2 from the germline V gene are SEHNR and FQNEAQ (reference sequence). This CDR3 is CSSSSGPGGYTF. As DNA, the CDR3 is TGTTCCAGCAGCTCCGGGCCAGGGGGCTACACCTTC.

The chain couples TRBV5-1 to TRBJ1-3; D is ambiguous. Germline V gene lookup returns CDR1 SGHRS and CDR2 YFSETQ. This CDR3 is built from 14 residues. V was clipped by 0 bases and J by 0 bases, with 4 bases between them. The CDR3 DNA reads as TGCGCCAGCAGCTTGGGGAGCTCTGGAAACACCATATATTTT. This gives the protein CASSLGSSGNTIYF.

The chain combines TRBV4-2 with TRBJ2-3, with D possibly TRBD1 on 5 matching bases. Germline loops: CDR1 LGHNA, CDR2 YNFKEQ. The CDR3 length is 14 residues. V was clipped by 3 bases and J by 8 bases, with 15 bases between them. The CDR3 coding sequence is TGTGCCAGCAGCCACCCAAAGCAAAGGGGTACGCAGTATTTT. Protein: CASSHPKQRGTQYF.